This TCR beta chain was captured by sequencing in a study of blood T cells in healthy people across ages. Healthy individuals of Caucasian origin from Russia, aged about 6 to 100, served as donors. This clonotype was picked up a small number of times. Through a sample-barcoded 5' primer and a J-beta primer mix, a second PCR was run for roughly 6 to 11 cycles. Each single sample gave us at least 2.5 million CDR3-containing paired-end reads. Each CDR3 protein gets one entry after TCRdb re-called the 5' RACE reads with MiXCR. The repertoire has about 800,000 distinct CDR3 sequences, around 25% of them found once; the top ten carry 3.7%. Unmatched junction bases numbered 10, after V lost 5 bases and J lost 9 bases. Germline lookup yields CDR1 SQVTM and CDR2 ANQGSEA. CDR3 size: 14 residues. This same sample was also part of a study on T cells of mothers and their children.

This chain joins TRBV29-1 and TRBJ2-1; 10 bases fit TRBD2. This receptor was taken from a boy aged 5 to 17 in good health. The specimen was blood. The CDR3 region is CSVPQASGSGEQFF. As DNA, the CDR3 is TGCAGCGTTCCCCAGGCTAGCGGGAGTGGTGAGCAGTTCTTC.